The 27 T cell receptor beta chains below all came from one sample that was sequenced in a study of CD8 T cells in Susac syndrome. Random-hexamer reverse transcription was applied to about 0.45 to 1 ug RNA. One entry per CDR3 protein results from TCRdb running MiXCR on the immunoSEQ multiplex PCR reads. The sample records around 120,000 distinct CDR3 sequences, approximately 93% being singletons. Sequenced input: CD4+ T cells from PBMCs. The receptor source for this set is a human donor with multiple sclerosis.

The chain joins TRBV5-1 to TRBJ2-5; no reliable D call. The CDR3 has 12 residues. V was cut by 6 bases and J by 3 bases, with 9 bases left in between. The germline gives CDR1 SGHRS, CDR2 YFSETQ. The CDR3 region has the DNA TGCGCCAGCATCGGAAGAGAAGAGACCCAGTACTTC. Encoded protein: CASIGREETQYF.

The V call is TRBV9, the J call TRBJ2-3; weak D call: TRBD1 (5 bases). The length of the CDR3 is 17 residues. Deletions cut 0 bases from V and 2 bases from J, with 16 bases between. Germline-derived CDR1 and CDR2 are SGDLS and YYNGEE. DNA for the CDR3: TGTGCCAGCAGCGTAGCCAGGGCCTCCATCGTCACAGATACGCAGTATTTT. As protein: CASSVARASIVTDTQYF.

The chain links TRBV29-1 to TRBJ1-5; unclear D gene. The V end was cut by 4 bases, the J end by 7 bases, with 11 bases between. CDR1 is SQVTM and CDR2 is ANQGSEA in the germline V gene. The CDR3 is 12 amino acids. The CDR3 coding sequence is TGCAGCGTTGCGGGATTGGGACAGCCCCAGCATTTT. Translating it yields CSVAGLGQPQHF.

The chain couples TRBV3-1 to TRBJ1-3, with 8 bases that match TRBD1. V lost 4 bases and J lost 0; bases outside the gene matches: 2. The CDR3 consists of 15 residues. Germline loops: CDR1 LGHDT, CDR2 YNNKEL (reference sequence). The CDR3 loop is CASSPGQDSGNTIYF. The CDR3, as DNA: TGTGCCAGCAGCCCGGGACAGGACTCTGGAAACACCATATATTTT.

This sequence joins TRBV7-3 and TRBJ1-6, with D tentatively TRBD1 (5 bases). Germline-derived CDR1 and CDR2 are SGHTA and FQGTGA. The V end was cut by 6 bases, the J end by 8 bases, with 17 bases between. This CDR3 contains 15 residues. This CDR3 reads CASSQLGGRDSPLHF. The CDR3 DNA follows: TGTGCCAGCAGTCAACTTGGGGGGAGGGATTCACCCCTCCACTTT.

The CDR3 sequence is CASSGQTNYGYTF. CDR3 bases: TGTGCCAGTAGCGGACAGACTAACTATGGCTACACCTTC. V gene TRBV19 combines with J gene TRBJ1-2, with D possibly matching TRBD1 (6 bases). The CDR3 totals 13 residues. CDR1 LNHDA and CDR2 SQIVND come from the germline V gene (reference sequence). With 6 bases removed from V and 0 bases from J, the gap between germline ends came to 8 bases.

V is TRBV7-9 and J is TRBJ1-1; possible D gene TRBD1, 5 bases. Trimming cost V 2 bases and J 1 base, with 5 bases left between them. The CDR3 is made up of 13 amino acids. Looked up from germline, CDR1 is SEHNR and CDR2 is FQNEAQ (reference sequence). This CDR3 reads CASSLTGNTEAFF. DNA of the CDR3: TGTGCCAGCAGCTTAACAGGGAACACTGAAGCTTTCTTT.

This chain joins TRBV27 and TRBJ1-2; D not certain. The V gene's germline CDR1 is MNHEY and CDR2 SMNVEV (reference sequence). Trimming cost V 2 bases and J 4 bases, with 8 bases left between them. The CDR3 covers 13 residues. The CDR3 is CASSLAGSYGYTF. The CDR3 bases are TGTGCCAGCAGTTTAGCGGGGAGCTATGGCTACACCTTC.

This clonotype was counted a single time. This rearrangement joins TRBV14 to TRBJ2-5, with 7 bases aligning to TRBD2. V lost 4 bases, J lost 11 bases, and 7 bases stayed unmatched. This CDR3 has 12 amino acids. Per germline, CDR1 SGHDN and CDR2 FVKESK. In DNA, the CDR3 is TGTGCCAGCAGCCGATCTCGCGGGGGACAGTACTTC. Amino acids: CASSRSRGGQYF.

Points on this clonotype: The CDR3 does not close with the conserved phenylalanine or tryptophan, likely indicating a read error. The chain has TRBV12-3 or TRBV12-4 and TRBJ1-1; D remains ambiguous. Trimming took 3 bases from V and 11 from J, leaving 10 bases between them. The CDR3 sequence is 11 residues long. CDR3 nucleotides: TGTGCCAGCAGTTTGCGGGGATACGCTTTCCTT. It codes for CASSLRGYAFL.

The V call is TRBV28, the J call TRBJ2-5; D perhaps matches TRBD1 (6 bases). The V and J ends lost 8 bases and 6 bases respectively, with 10 bases between them. The CDR3 spans 11 residues. From germline, CDR1 is MDHEN and CDR2 SYDVKM. CDR3 protein: CASHRDQTQYF. CDR3 DNA: TGTGCCAGCCACAGGGATCAGACCCAGTACTTC.

CDR3 in amino acids: CSARVGGAVTEAFF. In DNA form, the CDR3 reads TGCAGTGCTAGAGTTGGCGGGGCGGTCACTGAAGCTTTCTTT. The V and J genes are TRBV20-1 and TRBJ1-1, with D maybe TRBD1 (5 bases). Between the trimmed V and J ends, which lost 1 base and 4 bases, there was a span of 13 bases. Germline V lookup: CDR1 DFQATT, CDR2 SNEGSKA (reference sequence). This CDR3 has 14 amino acids.

The chain combines TRBV5-6 with TRBJ1-2; D remains unclear. The V and J ends lost 0 bases and 5 bases respectively, with 14 bases between them. Germline loops: CDR1 SGHDT, CDR2 YYEEEE. CDR3 length equals 15 residues. The CDR3 region is CASSLEAGPRYGYTF. The CDR3 coding sequence is TGTGCCAGCAGCTTGGAGGCCGGCCCGAGATATGGCTACACCTTC.

This clonotype was seen once. The chain links TRBV10-3 to TRBJ2-4; TRBD1 is a possible D gene (6 bases). Looked up from germline, CDR1 is ENHRY and CDR2 is SYGVKD. Trimming removed 0 bases from V and 7 bases from J, with 13 bases in between. CDR3 size: 15 residues. The DNA of the CDR3 is TGTGCCATCAGTGAGTCTTCACAGGGTCGGAACATTCAGTACTTC. This codes for CAISESSQGRNIQYF.

CDR3 DNA sequence: TGCAGCGTTCGAACAGGGTCCACTGAAGCTTTCTTT. It yields the protein CSVRTGSTEAFF. The chain has TRBV29-1 and TRBJ1-1; D perhaps matches TRBD1 (6 bases). Germline assignment: CDR1 SQVTM and CDR2 ANQGSEA. The CDR3 has 12 amino acids. The V end lost 5 bases, the J end lost 4 bases, and 11 bases lay between the germline ends.

V is TRBV20-1 and J is TRBJ1-2; D is undetermined. CDR1 and CDR2 from the germline V gene are DFQATT and SNEGSKA (reference sequence). The CDR3 contains 12 residues. Trimming removed 0 bases at V and 7 bases at J, with 9 bases between. The CDR3 region is CSARDRGPGYTF. In DNA form, the CDR3 reads TGCAGTGCTAGAGATAGAGGGCCTGGCTACACCTTC.

CDR3 in DNA: TGTGCCAGCAGCTTTGGGGGGGCCGGTTGGGAAAAACTGTTTTTT. Its protein product is CASSFGGAGWEKLFF. This rearrangement joins TRBV5-6 to TRBJ1-4; D perhaps matches TRBD1 (6 bases). The CDR3 has 15 residues. Germline CDR1 SGHDT, CDR2 YYEEEE. V shed 2 bases and J shed 8 bases, with 16 bases lying between them.

In the case of this clonotype: An end of the junction differs from the germline gene, which may be a read error. The chain combines TRBV6-6 with TRBJ2-2; the D gene is possibly TRBD1 (6 bases). The CDR3 contains 13 residues. Germline-derived CDR1 and CDR2 are MNHNY and SVGAGI (reference sequence). The CDR3 nucleotides are TGTGCCAGCCGACAGGTAGTCACCCGGGAGCTGTTTTTT. Translation gives CASRQVVTRELFF.

The rearrangement uses TRBV18 and TRBJ2-5; D might be TRBD2 (6 bases). Germline-derived CDR1 and CDR2 are KGHSH and LQKENI. This CDR3 is built from 16 residues. Trimming removed 6 bases at V and 4 bases at J, with 21 bases between. CDR3 nucleotide sequence: TGTGCCAGCTCTCCCCCCGGGGGTCCCCGGGGAGAGACCCAGTACTTC. This translates into CASSPPGGPRGETQYF.

CDR3 nucleotides: TGTGCCAGCAGCTTAACGAGTGGCCAGGGAGGGACTGAAGCTTTCTTT. Its translation is CASSLTSGQGGTEAFF. The V gene is TRBV7-3, the J gene TRBJ1-1; perhaps TRBD1 as D (5 bases). V lost 0 bases and J lost 5, with 16 bases in between. This CDR3 comprises 16 residues. The germline gives CDR1 SGHTA, CDR2 FQGTGA.

This chain uses TRBV7-3 with TRBJ2-1; D remains unclear. The CDR3 is 15 residues long. Trimming shortened V by 1 base and J by 2 bases, and 9 bases separated the two germline ends. Germline V gene lookup returns CDR1 SGHTA and CDR2 FQGTGA. The CDR3 coding sequence is TGTGCCAGCAGCTTAAGTAGCCAGGCCTACAATGAGCAGTTCTTC. Its translation is CASSLSSQAYNEQFF.

This clonotype was counted a single time. The chain joins TRBV14 to TRBJ2-7; tentatively, D is TRBD1 (5 bases). V shed 4 bases and J shed 0 bases, with 10 bases lying between them. Germline V gene data show CDR1 as SGHDN and CDR2 as FVKESK. The CDR3 sequence is 14 residues long. The CDR3 region is CASSLMTASYEQYF. The CDR3 region has the DNA TGTGCCAGCAGCCTCATGACAGCCTCCTACGAGCAGTACTTC.

The chain carries TRBV5-1 and TRBJ1-2; D gene ambiguous. The CDR3 is 14 residues long. V gave up 0 bases and J gave up 2 bases, with 8 bases separating them. Germline V gene sequence: CDR1 SGHRS, CDR2 YFSETQ. The CDR3 DNA reads TGCGCCAGCAGCTTGGAGAGGGCCAACTATGGCTACACCTTC. It is translated as CASSLERANYGYTF.

The genes are TRBV6-5 and TRBJ1-5; tentative D call: TRBD1 (6 bases). The germline V and J ends were trimmed by 6 bases and 0 bases, with 12 bases remaining between them. The CDR3 consists of 15 residues. Germline V gene data show CDR1 as MNHEY and CDR2 as SVGAGI. CDR3 residues: CASSRTDSSNQPQHF. CDR3 nucleotides: TGTGCCAGCAGCCGGACAGACTCTAGCAATCAGCCCCAGCATTTT.

The rearrangement joins TRBV5-4 to TRBJ2-5; the match to TRBD2 covers 8 bases. The ends lost 3 bases at V and 7 bases at J; junction bases unmatched: 5. Germline-derived CDR1 and CDR2 are SGHNT and YYREEE (reference sequence). This CDR3 comprises 13 residues. CDR3 amino acids: CASSSTAGGTQYF. For the CDR3, the DNA is TGTGCCAGCAGCTCTACGGCGGGAGGGACCCAGTACTTC.

The rearrangement uses TRBV24-1 and TRBJ2-1, with D maybe TRBD1 (7 bases). Germline V lookup: CDR1 KGHDR, CDR2 SFDVKD. The V end was cut by 4 bases, the J end by 7 bases, with 16 bases between. The CDR3 extends over 15 amino acids. The chain's CDR3 is CATSEPDREVNEQFF. CDR3 bases: TGTGCCACCAGTGAGCCCGACAGGGAGGTGAATGAGCAGTTCTTC.

In this sample, this clonotype turned up once. The chain carries TRBV6-5 and TRBJ2-1; D is uncertain. CDR3 length equals 11 residues. CDR1 and CDR2 from the germline V gene are MNHEY and SVGAGI. The ends were cut back, 5 bases at V and 9 bases at J, with 8 bases in the middle. The CDR3 DNA sequence: TGTGCCAGCAGTGGGAATGGTGAGCAGTTCTTC. It translates to CASSGNGEQFF.